A selection of T cell receptor beta chains follows, all from one sample in a study of T cells after yellow fever vaccination. Via MiXCR, TCRdb re-called the 5' RACE reads, giving one row per CDR3 protein. Here the sample spans a few hundred thousand distinct CDR3 sequences, 6.5% to 7.5% being singletons. The sample in question was CD4+ T cells sorted from PBMCs, obtained on the day of the yellow fever booster vaccination. The source of these receptors is a man aged 25-40 years who received the YFV17D yellow fever vaccine. Both conserved end residues are part of each CDR3. D genes are given only for firm matches. Clone sizes are given selectively: once, few, many, or a class where the clone is expanded.

V	J	size	D	CDR3	DNA
TRBV4-3	TRBJ1-1	many	-	CASSQDRGRGLGGTEAFF	TGCGCCAGCAGCCAAGATAGGGGACGGGGCCTAGGGGGCACTGAAGCTTTCTTT
TRBV12-3/TRBV12-4	TRBJ2-1	many	-	CASTYSVIGEQFF	TGTGCCAGCACCTATAGCGTCATCGGTGAGCAGTTCTTC
TRBV14	TRBJ2-7	-	-	CASNVQGDSYEQYF	TGTGCCAGCAACGTCCAAGGGGACTCCTACGAGCAGTACTTC
TRBV5-6	TRBJ1-3	-	-	CASSLVGQISGNTIYF	TGTGCCAGCAGCTTGGTGGGGCAGATCTCTGGAAACACCATATATTTT
TRBV20-1	TRBJ1-1	few	-	CSAFRFTEAFF	TGCAGTGCTTTCAGATTCACTGAAGCTTTCTTT
TRBV10-2	TRBJ1-1	many	-	CASRVQGQNTEAFF	TGCGCCAGCAGGGTTCAGGGGCAGAACACTGAAGCTTTCTTT
TRBV10-3	TRBJ2-2	many	TRBD2	CAISAGLAGGTGELFF	TGTGCCATCAGTGCCGGACTAGCGGGAGGAACCGGGGAGCTGTTTTTT
TRBV2	TRBJ1-2	few	-	CASKGPDLYGYTF	TGTGCCAGCAAGGGCCCCGACCTCTATGGCTACACCTTC
TRBV4-1	TRBJ2-3	few	TRBD2	CASSPTSTQPTHTDTQYF	TGCGCCAGCAGCCCGACTAGCACACAGCCTACTCACACAGATACGCAGTATTTT
TRBV12-3/TRBV12-4	TRBJ1-1	many	-	CASSLYGTEAFF	TGTGCCAGCAGTCTATACGGCACTGAAGCTTTCTTT
TRBV29-1	TRBJ2-1	-	TRBD1	CSAGTGGYNEQIF	TGCAGCGCCGGGACAGGGGGATACAATGAGCAGATCTTC
TRBV5-1	TRBJ2-3	many	-	CASSLGSGTDTQYF	TGCGCCAGCAGCTTGGGATCGGGCACAGATACGCAGTATTTT
TRBV29-1	TRBJ2-5	few	-	CSVAPSFETQYF	TGCAGCGTTGCCCCTAGTTTCGAGACCCAGTACTTC
TRBV4-3	TRBJ2-5	many	-	CASSQDMGETQYF	TGCGCCAGCAGCCAAGATATGGGGGAGACCCAGTACTTC
TRBV7-2	TRBJ2-1	few	-	CASSLPMPGSEQFF	TGTGCCAGCAGCTTACCTATGCCGGGTAGTGAGCAGTTCTTC
TRBV20-1	TRBJ1-4	-	TRBD1	CSARATGVENEKLFF	TGCAGTGCTAGAGCAACAGGGGTAGAGAATGAAAAACTGTTTTTT
TRBV27	TRBJ2-1	many	TRBD2	CASSFIAGHNEQFF	TGTGCCAGCAGTTTTATAGCGGGACACAATGAGCAGTTCTTC
TRBV30	TRBJ1-5	few	TRBD1	CAWSDRGSQPQHF	TGTGCCTGGTCTGACAGGGGCAGCCAGCCCCAGCATTTT
TRBV14	TRBJ2-3	-	-	CASSHRRDFVTQYF	TGTGCCAGCAGCCATAGGCGGGATTTCGTTACGCAGTATTTT
TRBV5-1	TRBJ1-4	few	-	CASSLALSTNEKLFF	TGCGCCAGCAGCTTGGCCCTCTCAACTAATGAAAAACTGTTTTTT
TRBV12-3/TRBV12-4	TRBJ2-3	-	TRBD2	CASRLAAGGPDTQYF	TGTGCCAGCAGACTCGCAGCGGGAGGGCCGGATACGCAGTATTTT
TRBV7-6	TRBJ2-1	-	TRBD2	CASSLGGTSGMFF	TGTGCCAGCAGCTTAGGAGGGACTAGCGGGATGTTCTTC
TRBV20-1	TRBJ2-3	-	TRBD2	CCVWGTSGTPNTDTQYF	TGCTGTGTCTGGGGGACTAGCGGGACTCCTAATACAGATACGCAGTATTTT
TRBV20-1	TRBJ1-4	many	-	CSAAPGGEKLFF	TGCAGTGCTGCCCCTGGGGGCGAAAAACTGTTTTTT
TRBV6-6	TRBJ2-7	few	-	CASRDYSRYEQYF	TGTGCCAGCAGGGACTATTCTAGGTACGAGCAGTACTTC
TRBV7-2	TRBJ2-7	-	-	CASSLGGPTLYEQYF	TGTGCCAGCAGCTTAGGAGGCCCCACCCTCTACGAGCAGTACTTC
TRBV20-1	TRBJ2-3	few	TRBD2	CSANSGTSGSLNTQYF	TGCAGTGCTAACTCCGGGACTAGCGGGTCCCTTAATACGCAGTATTTT
TRBV11-2	TRBJ2-3	many	TRBD2	CASSSTSGSPSSTDTQYF	TGTGCCAGCAGCTCCACTAGCGGGAGCCCCTCTAGCACAGATACGCAGTATTTT
TRBV20-1	TRBJ2-3	-	TRBD2	CSARDQWASGSRTDTQYF	TGCAGTGCTAGAGATCAGTGGGCTAGCGGGAGTCGGACAGATACGCAGTATTTT
TRBV7-2	TRBJ2-7	many	TRBD2	CASSSRLAGGQEQYF	TGTGCCAGCAGCTCACGACTAGCGGGAGGACAGGAGCAGTACTTC
TRBV2	TRBJ2-2	many	-	CASSDRAWTGELFF	TGTGCCAGCAGTGATCGGGCTTGGACCGGGGAGCTGTTTTTT
TRBV12-3/TRBV12-4	TRBJ2-2	-	-	CASILGTGELFF	TGTGCCAGCATACTGGGCACCGGGGAGCTGTTTTTT
TRBV7-9	TRBJ2-2	few	-	CASSNYLGANTGELFF	TGTGCCAGCAGCAACTATTTGGGTGCGAACACCGGGGAGCTGTTTTTT
TRBV20-1	TRBJ1-5	few	-	CSAPIGQTNQPQHF	TGCAGTGCTCCGATCGGACAGACCAATCAGCCCCAGCATTTT
TRBV7-9	TRBJ2-5	many	-	CASSLRSRQVSQETQYF	TGTGCCAGCAGCTTACGGAGTCGACAGGTCAGCCAAGAGACCCAGTACTTC
TRBV12-3/TRBV12-4	TRBJ2-7	many	-	CASRSGTQRGYEQYF	TGTGCCAGCAGATCCGGGACACAAAGAGGCTACGAGCAGTACTTC
TRBV2	TRBJ2-5	many	-	CASKMGLPQETQYF	TGTGCCAGCAAAATGGGACTTCCTCAAGAGACCCAGTACTTC
TRBV5-1	TRBJ2-1	-	-	CASSFGALSSYNEQFF	TGCGCCAGCAGCTTTGGAGCGTTGAGCTCCTACAATGAGCAGTTCTTC
TRBV6-6	TRBJ2-3	many	TRBD2	CASFSGSSGDTQYF	TGTGCCAGCTTTAGCGGGAGTAGTGGAGATACGCAGTATTTT
TRBV20-1	TRBJ1-5	many	-	CSARAGRSDQPQHF	TGCAGTGCTAGAGCTGGACGGTCTGATCAGCCCCAGCATTTT
TRBV4-1	TRBJ2-3	many	-	CASSQDRTAMNTQYF	TGCGCCAGCAGCCAAGATCGTACAGCCATGAATACGCAGTATTTT
TRBV7-8	TRBJ2-2	many	-	CASSLERTNTGELFF	TGTGCCAGCAGCTTAGAGAGAACGAACACCGGGGAGCTGTTTTTT
TRBV5-5	TRBJ2-7	-	-	CASSSTPQSLSYEQYF	TGTGCCAGCAGTTCGACCCCCCAGAGCCTCTCCTACGAGCAGTACTTC
TRBV18	TRBJ2-7	many	TRBD2	CASSRRLAEAYEQYF	TGTGCCAGCTCACGTCGTCTAGCGGAGGCCTACGAGCAGTACTTC
TRBV4-3	TRBJ1-6	-	-	CASSQSPQGGLGPLHF	TGCGCCAGCAGCCAATCTCCACAGGGAGGTTTGGGACCCCTCCACTTT
TRBV7-7	TRBJ2-5	-	-	CASRLVGTEETQYF	TGTGCCAGCAGACTAGTGGGGACGGAAGAGACCCAGTACTTC
TRBV11-3	TRBJ2-7	-	TRBD1	CASSRTGNVYEQYF	TGTGCCAGCAGCCGGACAGGGAATGTGTACGAGCAGTACTTC
TRBV29-1	TRBJ2-3	many	-	CSVEGGQRSTDTQYF	TGCAGCGTTGAAGGTGGACAGAGGAGCACAGATACGCAGTATTTT
TRBV7-2	TRBJ2-2	many	TRBD1	CASSLVGTGNTGELFF	TGTGCCAGCAGCTTAGTGGGGACAGGGAACACCGGGGAGCTGTTTTTT
TRBV6-5	TRBJ2-7	-	-	CASSYSSVNSQGISYEQYF	TGTGCCAGCAGTTACTCATCCGTAAACTCTCAGGGGATTTCCTACGAGCAGTACTTC
TRBV6-5	TRBJ2-7	many	-	CASSYSLHSYEQYF	TGTGCCAGCAGTTACTCACTTCACTCCTACGAGCAGTACTTC
TRBV9	TRBJ2-3	-	-	CASSSQANTDTQYF	TGTGCCAGCAGCTCGCAAGCGAACACAGATACGCAGTATTTT
TRBV20-1	TRBJ1-6	many	TRBD1	CSAGQGLNSPLHF	TGCAGTGCAGGACAGGGCCTCAATTCACCCCTCCACTTT
TRBV27	TRBJ2-3	few	-	CASSPLDYQNTQYF	TGTGCCAGCAGTCCCCTGGACTATCAGAATACGCAGTATTTT
TRBV6-1	TRBJ2-7	few	TRBD1	CASSESGTAAYEQYF	TGTGCCAGCAGTGAATCCGGGACAGCGGCTTACGAGCAGTACTTC